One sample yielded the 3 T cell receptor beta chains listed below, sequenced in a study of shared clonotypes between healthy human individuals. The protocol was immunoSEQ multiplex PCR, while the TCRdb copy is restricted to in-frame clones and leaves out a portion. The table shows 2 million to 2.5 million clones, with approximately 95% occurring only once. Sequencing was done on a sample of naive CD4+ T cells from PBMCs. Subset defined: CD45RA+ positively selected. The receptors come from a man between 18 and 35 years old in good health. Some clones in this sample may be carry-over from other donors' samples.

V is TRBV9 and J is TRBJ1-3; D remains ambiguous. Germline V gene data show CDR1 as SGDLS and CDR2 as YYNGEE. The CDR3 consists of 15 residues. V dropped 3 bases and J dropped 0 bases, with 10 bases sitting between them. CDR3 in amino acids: CASSASPSSGNTIYF. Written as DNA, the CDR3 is TGTGCCAGCAGCGCCAGTCCATCCTCTGGAAACACCATATATTTT.

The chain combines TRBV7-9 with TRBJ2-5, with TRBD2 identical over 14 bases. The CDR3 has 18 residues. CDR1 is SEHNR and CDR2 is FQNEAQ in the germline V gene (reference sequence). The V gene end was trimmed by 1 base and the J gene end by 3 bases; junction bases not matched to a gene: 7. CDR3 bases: TGTGCCAGCAGCTTAGAGCTGAGGACTAGCGGGAGGAAAGAGACCCAGTACTTC. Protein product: CASSLELRTSGRKETQYF.

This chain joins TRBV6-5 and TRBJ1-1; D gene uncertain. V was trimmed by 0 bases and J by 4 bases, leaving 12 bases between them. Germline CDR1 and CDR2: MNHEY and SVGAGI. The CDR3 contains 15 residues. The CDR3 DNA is TGTGCCAGCAGTTACTCGAATCAAGGGAGCACTGAAGCTTTCTTT. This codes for CASSYSNQGSTEAFF.